The 22 T cell receptor beta chains below come from one sample, sequenced in a study of cytomegalovirus exposure and HLA in healthy donors. With 60 Vbeta and 13 Jbeta primers, the PCR was carried out. Libraries were prepared by immunoSEQ multiplex PCR; TCRdb keeps only in-frame clonotypes and omits some of them. The sample lists some 150,000 clones; 70% to 85% were seen once. Sequencing input: PBMCs. Receptors were obtained from a man aged 25 to 40 in good health and CMV-seropositive.

This clone was seen just once. V usage is TRBV28 and J usage is TRBJ1-5; maybe TRBD1 (6 bases). Per the germline V gene, CDR1 is MDHEN and CDR2 is SYDVKM. V was cut by 4 bases and J by 4 bases, with 11 bases left in between. CDR3 length: 14 residues. The DNA for the CDR3 is TGTGCCAGCAGTTATGGGGGCCCGAATCAGCCCCAGCATTTT. Residues: CASSYGGPNQPQHF. Filled out from reference TRBV28 and TRBJ1-5, the complete variable domain reads DVKVTQSSRYLVKRTGEKVFLECVQDMDHENMFWYRQDPGLGLRLIYFSYDVKMKEKGDIPEGYSVSREKKERFSLILESASTNQTSMYLCASSYGGPNQPQHFGDGTRLSIL.

This clone was found a few times. The chain links TRBV6-6 to TRBJ1-2; D might be TRBD1 (5 bases). The CDR3 runs 13 residues. Germline V lookup: CDR1 MNHNY, CDR2 SVGAGI (reference sequence). The V and J ends lost 2 bases and 5 bases respectively, with 9 bases between them. CDR3 coding DNA: TGTGCCAGCAGTTACGGGGGGGAATATGGCTACACCTTC. It encodes CASSYGGEYGYTF.

This chain links TRBV27 with TRBJ2-7, with D possibly being TRBD1 (6 bases). Germline V CDR1 and CDR2: MNHEY, SMNVEV (reference sequence). The CDR3 covers 15 residues. V was trimmed by 3 bases and J by 0 bases, leaving 12 bases between them. Written as DNA, the CDR3 is TGTGCCAGCAGTTTGGGGCAGGGGTTCTCCTACGAGCAGTACTTC. Its translation is CASSLGQGFSYEQYF.

V and J are TRBV6-5 and TRBJ1-2; D may be TRBD1 (6 bases). Trimming removed 6 bases from V and 6 bases from J, with 20 bases in between. The length of the CDR3 is 15 residues. Germline CDR1 and CDR2: MNHEY and SVGAGI. CDR3 in amino acids: CASSLIVDSYNGYTF. The CDR3 nucleotides are TGTGCCAGCAGCCTCATCGTGGACAGTTATAATGGCTACACCTTC.

The chain joins TRBV5-4 to TRBJ2-5; 8 bases agree with TRBD2. In germline, CDR1 is SGHNT, CDR2 YYREEE (reference sequence). The junction had 6 bases not matched to a gene; V was cut back by 1 base and J by 4 bases. The CDR3 extends over 15 amino acids. CDR3 loop: CASSLPGGGTETQYF. CDR3 sequence (DNA): TGTGCCAGCAGCTTGCCCGGGGGGGGCACAGAGACCCAGTACTTC.

This chain joins TRBV27 and TRBJ2-5, with TRBD2 identical over 10 bases. The ends lost 1 base at V and 5 bases at J; junction bases unmatched: 7. The CDR3 covers 16 residues. CDR1 MNHEY and CDR2 SMNVEV come from the germline V gene (reference sequence). CDR3 loop: CASSLLASGGDETQYF. CDR3 in DNA: TGTGCCAGCAGTTTATTGGCTAGCGGGGGAGATGAGACCCAGTACTTC.

The J gene is TRBJ2-1, the V gene TRBV28; possible D gene TRBD2, 6 bases. Germline V gene lookup returns CDR1 MDHEN and CDR2 SYDVKM. This CDR3 comprises 16 residues. V was shortened by 5 bases and J by 6 bases, with 20 bases between the two germline ends. In nucleotides, the CDR3 is TGTGCCAGCAGTGGTCAGAGGGACTGGGGACGCAATGAGCAGTTCTTC. It is translated as CASSGQRDWGRNEQFF.

The rearrangement joins TRBV28 to TRBJ1-2; 9 bases align to TRBD1. V shed 6 bases, J shed 3 bases, and the junction held 11 bases outside the gene matches. This CDR3 region has 16 residues. Germline V lookup: CDR1 MDHEN, CDR2 SYDVKM. The CDR3 region is CASRGQGRVGHYGYTF. DNA for the CDR3: TGTGCCAGCAGGGGACAGGGAAGGGTTGGCCACTATGGCTACACCTTC.

V usage is TRBV28 and J usage is TRBJ2-6, with a weak D call TRBD2 (5 bases). The CDR3 covers 15 residues. V was cut by 7 bases and J by 0 bases, with 10 bases left in between. Per the germline V gene, CDR1 is MDHEN and CDR2 is SYDVKM. For the CDR3, the DNA is TGTGCCAGCAAAGAGGGAAGCTCTGGGGCCAACGTCCTGACTTTC. Its protein is CASKEGSSGANVLTF.

This clone was observed a few times. In nucleotides, the CDR3 is TGCGCCAGCAGCTTGGACAGGAACACTGAAGCTTTCTTT. Protein product: CASSLDRNTEAFF. The rearrangement joins TRBV5-1 to TRBJ1-1; D call uncertain. Germline CDR1 reads SGHRS; CDR2 reads YFSETQ. Deletions cut 0 bases from V and 1 base from J, with 4 bases between. This CDR3 is built from 13 residues.

The chain uses TRBV6-5 and TRBJ2-2; no firm D call. The CDR3 sequence is 14 residues long. Trimming removed 7 bases at V and 1 base at J, with 10 bases between. Looked up from germline, CDR1 is MNHEY and CDR2 is SVGAGI. CDR3 sequence reads: CASTQRGNTGELFF. The CDR3 bases are TGTGCCAGCACTCAAAGAGGGAACACCGGGGAGCTGTTTTTT.

The chain uses TRBV4-1 and TRBJ1-1; 7 bases align to TRBD1. The CDR3 is 14 amino acids. V trimming: 5 bases; J trimming: 1 base; junction bases outside the gene matches: 4. CDR1 is MGHRA and CDR2 is YSYEKL in the germline V gene. CDR3 loop: CASSTRTGNTEAFF. As DNA, the CDR3 is TGCGCCAGCAGCACCAGGACAGGGAACACTGAAGCTTTCTTT.

This sequence joins TRBV18 and TRBJ1-1, with a weak D call TRBD1 (6 bases). V gave up 6 bases and J gave up 1 base, with 12 bases separating them. The CDR3 has 14 residues. Germline V CDR1 and CDR2: KGHSH, LQKENI. CDR3: CASSQGHENTEAFF. CDR3 DNA: TGTGCCAGCTCCCAGGGACACGAGAACACTGAAGCTTTCTTT.

This clone has only one observation. This chain uses TRBV18 with TRBJ2-5; weak D call: TRBD1 (5 bases). Deletions cut 6 bases from V and 1 base from J, with 12 bases between. The CDR3 length is 14 residues. The V gene's germline CDR1 is KGHSH and CDR2 LQKENI. CDR3 region: CASSLTELQETQYF. CDR3 bases: TGTGCCAGCTCTCTGACAGAACTCCAAGAGACCCAGTACTTC.

The DNA for the CDR3 is TGTGCCAGCTCACCCTCCGGGACAGGGGGCGTGGAGGAAAAACTGTTTTTT. Translating gives CASSPSGTGGVEEKLFF. The rearrangement uses TRBV18 and TRBJ1-4; TRBD1 agrees at 12 bases. The CDR3 runs 17 residues. The germline V gene has CDR1 KGHSH and CDR2 LQKENI. The junction had 10 bases not matched to a gene; V was cut back by 3 bases and J by 8 bases.

Concerning this clone: The same CDR3 is also encoded by other DNA sequences in this sample. The rearrangement joins TRBV2 to TRBJ2-7; D is unresolved. CDR3 size: 13 residues. The V end lost 6 bases, the J end lost 3 bases, and 12 bases lay between the germline ends. Germline CDR1 SNHLY, CDR2 FYNNEI. The CDR3 spells CASSEQQFYEQYF. DNA for the CDR3: TGTGCCAGCAGCGAACAACAGTTCTACGAGCAGTACTTC.

The gene calls are TRBV29-1 and TRBJ2-3; 11 positions match TRBD2. CDR3 length: 15 residues. V lost 5 bases to trimming and J lost 3 bases; unmatched junction nucleotides: 7. Germline assignment: CDR1 SQVTM and CDR2 ANQGSEA. Here the CDR3 DNA reads TGCAGCGTTTTAACTAGCGGGAGAAGAACAGATACGCAGTATTTT. Translation gives CSVLTSGRRTDTQYF.

This clone was recorded once. V gene TRBV6-1 combines with J gene TRBJ1-2; tentatively, D is TRBD1 (5 bases). Germline loops: CDR1 MNHNS, CDR2 SASEGT. V was trimmed by 2 bases and J by 2 bases, leaving 12 bases between them. This CDR3 has 15 residues. The CDR3 sequence: CASSESWGPNYGYTF. The CDR3 DNA is TGTGCCAGCAGTGAATCGTGGGGCCCGAACTATGGCTACACCTTC.

V is TRBV11-1 and J is TRBJ2-1, with 9 positions matching TRBD2. This CDR3 comprises 15 residues. The germline gives CDR1 SGHAT, CDR2 FQDESV (reference sequence). V dropped 6 bases and J dropped 2; count of bases not matched to a gene: 5. CDR3 region: CASSDGLATYNEQFF. CDR3 bases: TGTGCCAGCAGTGACGGACTAGCGACCTACAATGAGCAGTTCTTC.

The genes are TRBV28 and TRBJ1-5, with D unclear. V lost 5 bases and J 7 bases, leaving 12 bases between the germline ends. Germline V gene data show CDR1 as MDHEN and CDR2 as SYDVKM. The CDR3 runs 13 residues. CDR3 in amino acids: CASSTPRLQPQHF. The CDR3 DNA is TGTGCCAGCAGTACGCCCCGACTCCAGCCCCAGCATTTT.

This clone has only one observation. The junction and the germline gene differ at one end; a read error may be behind it. The CDR3 DNA sequence: TGTGCCGGTAGTATCGCCGAGCAGCCCCAGCATTTT. Protein product: CAGSIAEQPQHF. V usage is TRBV19 and J usage is TRBJ1-5; no firm D call. The V gene's germline CDR1 is LNHDA and CDR2 SQIVND (reference sequence). The CDR3 is 12 amino acids.

In the case of this clone: Other DNA sequences in the sample encode the same CDR3. The V and J genes are TRBV28 and TRBJ1-1, with unresolved D. The ends were cut back, 4 bases at V and 5 bases at J, with 11 bases in the middle. This CDR3 spans 13 amino acids. Per germline, CDR1 MDHEN and CDR2 SYDVKM. CDR3 sequence reads: CASSSQPRTEAFF. The DNA of the CDR3 is TGTGCCAGCAGTTCGCAACCGAGGACTGAAGCTTTCTTT.